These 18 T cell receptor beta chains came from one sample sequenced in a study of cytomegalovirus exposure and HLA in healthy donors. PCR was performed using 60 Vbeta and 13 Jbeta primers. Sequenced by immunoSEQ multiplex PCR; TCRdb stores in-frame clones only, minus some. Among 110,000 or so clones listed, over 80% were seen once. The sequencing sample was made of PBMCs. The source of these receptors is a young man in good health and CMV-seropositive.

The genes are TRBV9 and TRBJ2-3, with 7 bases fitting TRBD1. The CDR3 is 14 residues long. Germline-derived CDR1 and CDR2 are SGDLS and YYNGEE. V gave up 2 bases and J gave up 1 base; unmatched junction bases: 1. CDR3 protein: CASSVGQGTDTQYF. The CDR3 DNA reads TGTGCCAGCAGCGTCGGACAGGGCACAGATACGCAGTATTTT.

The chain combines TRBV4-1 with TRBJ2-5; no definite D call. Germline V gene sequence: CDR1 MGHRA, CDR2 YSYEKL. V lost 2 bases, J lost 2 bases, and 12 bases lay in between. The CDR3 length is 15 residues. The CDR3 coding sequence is TGCGCCAGCAGCCAACTCCGAGCGTTTCAAGAGACCCAGTACTTC. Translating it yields CASSQLRAFQETQYF.

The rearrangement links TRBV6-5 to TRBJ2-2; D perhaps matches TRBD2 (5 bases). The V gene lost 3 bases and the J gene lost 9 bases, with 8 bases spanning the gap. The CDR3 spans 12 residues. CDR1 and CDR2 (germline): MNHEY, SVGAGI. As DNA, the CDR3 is TGTGCCAGCAGTTATTCGGGGAGGGAGCTGTTTTTT. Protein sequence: CASSYSGRELFF.

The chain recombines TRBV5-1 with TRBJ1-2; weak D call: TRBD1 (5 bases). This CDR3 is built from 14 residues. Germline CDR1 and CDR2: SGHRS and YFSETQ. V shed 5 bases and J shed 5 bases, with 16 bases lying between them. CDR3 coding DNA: TGCGCCAGCAGAAGTGACAGCTCCACTTATGGCTACACCTTC. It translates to CASRSDSSTYGYTF.

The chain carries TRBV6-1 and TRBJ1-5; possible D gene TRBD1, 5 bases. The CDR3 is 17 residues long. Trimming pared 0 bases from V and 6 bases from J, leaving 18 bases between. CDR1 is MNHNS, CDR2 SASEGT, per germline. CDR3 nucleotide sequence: TGTGCCAGCAGTGAAGCTCTAAACCTCAGGGTAGGTCAGCCCCAGCATTTT. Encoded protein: CASSEALNLRVGQPQHF.

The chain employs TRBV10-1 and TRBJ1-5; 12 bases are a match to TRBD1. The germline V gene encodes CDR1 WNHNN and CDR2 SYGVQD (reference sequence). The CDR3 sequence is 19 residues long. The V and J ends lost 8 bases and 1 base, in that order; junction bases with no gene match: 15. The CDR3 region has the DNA TGCGCCAGCCACGGTGGGACAGGGGGCGCGGACAGGAGCAATCAGCCCCAGCATTTT. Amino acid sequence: CASHGGTGGADRSNQPQHF.

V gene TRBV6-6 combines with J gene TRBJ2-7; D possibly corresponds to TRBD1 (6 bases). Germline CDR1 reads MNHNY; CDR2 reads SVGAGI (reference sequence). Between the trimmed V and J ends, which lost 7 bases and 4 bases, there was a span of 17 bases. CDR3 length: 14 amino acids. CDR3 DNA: TGTGCCAGCACCTTATCTATGGGGGCTTACGAGCAGTACTTC. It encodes CASTLSMGAYEQYF.

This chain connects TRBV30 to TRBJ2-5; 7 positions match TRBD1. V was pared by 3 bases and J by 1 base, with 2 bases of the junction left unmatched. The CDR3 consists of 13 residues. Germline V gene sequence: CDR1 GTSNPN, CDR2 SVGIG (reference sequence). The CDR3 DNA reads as TGTGCCTGGAGGGGGACAGTCCAAGAGACCCAGTACTTC. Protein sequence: CAWRGTVQETQYF.

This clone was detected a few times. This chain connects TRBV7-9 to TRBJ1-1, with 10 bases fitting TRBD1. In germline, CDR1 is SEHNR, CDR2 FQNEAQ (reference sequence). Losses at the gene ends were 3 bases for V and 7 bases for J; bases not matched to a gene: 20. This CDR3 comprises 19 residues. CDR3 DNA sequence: TGTGCCAGCAGCTTTTCGGGGGCAAGACAGGGGGCGATTTCGGGTGAAGCTTTCTTT. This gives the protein CASSFSGARQGAISGEAFF.

DNA for the CDR3: TGCGCCAGCAGACCCATACGACTCGGACAGGGGGCTCTGGAGACCCAGTACTTC. Translation: CASRPIRLGQGALETQYF. The V call is TRBV5-1, the J call TRBJ2-5; 11 positions match TRBD1. CDR3 length: 18 amino acids. Germline CDR1 is SGHRS and CDR2 is YFSETQ. With 5 bases clipped from V and 5 bases from J, the junction kept 17 bases outside the gene matches. Drawing the rest from reference TRBV5-1 and TRBJ2-5, the complete variable domain is KAGVTQTPRYLIKTRGQQVTLSCSPISGHRSVSWYQQTPGQGLQFLFEYFSETQRNKGNFPGRFSGRQFSNSRSEMNVSTLELGDSALYLCASRPIRLGQGALETQYFGPGTRLLVL.

Here the CDR3 DNA reads TGTGCCAGCAGTGAATTTGGCAGGATGGAGACCCAGTACTTC. It encodes CASSEFGRMETQYF. This chain joins TRBV2 and TRBJ2-5; D is unresolved. Germline V gene sequence: CDR1 SNHLY, CDR2 FYNNEI. V was shortened by 2 bases and J by 5 bases, with 12 bases between the two germline ends. The CDR3 is made up of 14 amino acids.

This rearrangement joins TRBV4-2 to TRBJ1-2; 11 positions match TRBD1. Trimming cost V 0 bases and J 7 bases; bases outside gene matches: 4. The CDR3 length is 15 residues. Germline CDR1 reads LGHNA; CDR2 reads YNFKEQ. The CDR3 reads CASSQDRGQGGGYTF. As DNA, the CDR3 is TGTGCCAGCAGCCAAGACCGGGGACAGGGGGGTGGCTACACCTTC.

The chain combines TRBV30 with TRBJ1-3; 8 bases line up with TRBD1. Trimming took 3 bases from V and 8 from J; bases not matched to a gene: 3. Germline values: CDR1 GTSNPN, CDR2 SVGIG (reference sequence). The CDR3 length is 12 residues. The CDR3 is CAWSQQGDTIYF. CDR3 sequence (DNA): TGTGCCTGGAGCCAACAGGGGGACACCATATATTTT.

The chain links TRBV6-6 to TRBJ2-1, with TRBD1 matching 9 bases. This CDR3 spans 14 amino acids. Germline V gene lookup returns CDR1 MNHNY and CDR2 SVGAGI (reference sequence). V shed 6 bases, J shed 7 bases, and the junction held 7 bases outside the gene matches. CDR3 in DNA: TGTGCCAGCAGCAGGACAGGGGTAAGGAATGAGCAGTTCTTC. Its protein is CASSRTGVRNEQFF.

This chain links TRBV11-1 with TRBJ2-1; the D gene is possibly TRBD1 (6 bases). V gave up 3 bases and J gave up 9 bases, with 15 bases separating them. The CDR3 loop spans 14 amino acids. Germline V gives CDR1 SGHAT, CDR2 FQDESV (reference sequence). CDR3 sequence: CASSFQQGLGEQFF. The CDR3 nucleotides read TGTGCCAGCAGCTTCCAACAGGGTTTGGGTGAGCAGTTCTTC.

CDR3 sequence: CASSQAPPLWANVLTF. The CDR3 nucleotides read TGCGCCAGCAGCCAAGCCCCTCCCCTGTGGGCCAACGTCCTGACTTTC. J is TRBJ2-6 and V is TRBV4-1; D is uncertain. Between the trimmed V and J ends, which lost 1 base and 5 bases, there was a span of 12 bases. The CDR3 contains 16 residues. Looked up from germline, CDR1 is MGHRA and CDR2 is YSYEKL.

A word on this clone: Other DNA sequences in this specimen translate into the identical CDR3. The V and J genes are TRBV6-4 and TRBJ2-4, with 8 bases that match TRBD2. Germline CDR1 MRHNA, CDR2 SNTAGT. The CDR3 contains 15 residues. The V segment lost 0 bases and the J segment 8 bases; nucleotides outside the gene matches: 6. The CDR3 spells CASSDSPGGLDIQYF. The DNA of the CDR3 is TGTGCCAGCAGTGACTCCCCGGGGGGGCTTGACATTCAGTACTTC.

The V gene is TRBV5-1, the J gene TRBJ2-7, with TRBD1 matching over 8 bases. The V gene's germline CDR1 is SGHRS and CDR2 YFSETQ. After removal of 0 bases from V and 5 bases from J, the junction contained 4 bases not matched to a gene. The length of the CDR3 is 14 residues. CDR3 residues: CASSLGPGGDEQYF. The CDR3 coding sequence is TGCGCCAGCAGCTTGGGCCCAGGGGGCGACGAGCAGTACTTC. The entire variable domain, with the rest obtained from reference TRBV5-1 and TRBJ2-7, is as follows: KAGVTQTPRYLIKTRGQQVTLSCSPISGHRSVSWYQQTPGQGLQFLFEYFSETQRNKGNFPGRFSGRQFSNSRSEMNVSTLELGDSALYLCASSLGPGGDEQYFGPGTRLTVT.